Reported below is one TCR beta chain. The data belong to a study of blood T cell repertoires in COVID-19. In the study overall: The United States, Italy and Spain supplied acute and convalescent COVID-19 samples. T cells, B-cell-depleted T cells, or PBMCs provided the cDNA or gDNA that served as material.

Assay: immunoSEQ multiplex PCR; the TCRdb copy retains only in-frame clones and omits some. The sample records around 120,000 clones, roughly 70% being singletons. Germline lookup yields CDR1 SGHAT and CDR2 FQNNGV. The CDR3 is 14 residues long. The germline V and J ends were trimmed by 0 bases and 9 bases, with 9 bases remaining between them. Sequencing used peripheral blood. The V gene is TRBV11-2, the J gene TRBJ1-6; D possibly corresponds to TRBD1 (6 bases). The source is a human donor with acute or convalescent COVID-19. The donor label of this sample is uncertain. The chain's CDR3 is CASSLDGGRSPLHF. The CDR3 DNA reads TGTGCCAGCAGCTTAGACGGGGGGCGTTCACCCCTCCACTTT.